One sample yielded the 8 T cell receptor beta chains listed below, sequenced in a study of blood T cell repertoires in COVID-19. TCRdb keeps only in-frame clones here, not all; method: immunoSEQ multiplex PCR. Of some 200,000 clones listed, around 90% are singletons. The specimen sequenced was PBMCs or T cells enriched from blood (not recorded which). These receptors were taken from a woman in her twenties or thirties who had recovered from COVID-19.

This chain connects TRBV5-1 to TRBJ2-7; possibly TRBD1 for D (6 bases). Germline CDR1 is SGHRS and CDR2 is YFSETQ. The V and J ends lost 5 bases and 1 base respectively, with 19 bases between them. CDR3 length: 16 amino acids. CDR3 DNA sequence: TGCGCCAGCAGTCATTTCCAGGGGAAGGGGTCCTACGAGCAGTACTTC. Its translation is CASSHFQGKGSYEQYF.

This rearrangement joins TRBV24-1 to TRBJ1-2, with D perhaps matching TRBD1 (5 bases). Germline V lookup: CDR1 KGHDR, CDR2 SFDVKD. The CDR3 spans 15 residues. The V end lost 4 bases, the J end lost 5 bases, and 16 bases lay between the germline ends. CDR3 DNA sequence: TGTGCCACCAGTGACCCGACCGGGACTGAGTATGGCTACACCTTC. Its protein is CATSDPTGTEYGYTF.

The chain recombines TRBV7-2 with TRBJ2-1, with 13 bases fitting TRBD2. With V trimmed by 2 bases and J by 10 bases, 11 bases remained unmatched. This CDR3 is 17 amino acids long. Germline values: CDR1 SGHTA, CDR2 FQGNSA. This chain's CDR3 is CASSLWVGTSGAEEQFF. For the CDR3, the DNA is TGTGCCAGCAGCTTATGGGTGGGGACTAGCGGGGCCGAAGAGCAGTTCTTC. The full variable domain, its missing parts supplied by reference TRBV7-2 and TRBJ2-1, is GAGVSQSPSNKVTEKGKDVELRCDPISGHTALYWYRQSLGQGLEFLIYFQGNSAPDKSGLPSDRFSAERTGGSVSTLTIQRTQQEDSAVYLCASSLWVGTSGAEEQFFGPGTRLTVL.

V and J are TRBV19 and TRBJ1-6; tentatively, D is TRBD1 (6 bases). The germline V gene has CDR1 LNHDA and CDR2 SQIVND (reference sequence). Deletions cut 9 bases from V and 4 bases from J, with 13 bases between. This CDR3 has 14 residues. CDR3: CASQPGQYNSPLHF. The CDR3 nucleotides read TGTGCCAGCCAACCGGGACAATATAATTCACCCCTCCACTTT. Filled out from reference TRBV19 and TRBJ1-6, the complete variable domain reads DGGITQSPKYLFRKEGQNVTLSCEQNLNHDAMYWYRQDPGQGLRLIYYSQIVNDFQKGDIAEGYSVSREKKESFPLTVTSAQKNPTAFYLCASQPGQYNSPLHFGNGTRLTVT.

The chain joins TRBV7-3 to TRBJ2-7, with 7 bases aligning to TRBD2. CDR3 length: 15 residues. V lost 5 bases to trimming and J lost 5 bases; unmatched junction nucleotides: 12. Germline values: CDR1 SGHTA, CDR2 FQGTGA. Here the CDR3 reads CASSPRLGGNHEQYF. CDR3 nucleotides: TGTGCCAGCAGCCCCCGCCTGGGGGGGAACCACGAGCAGTACTTC.

This chain links TRBV6-5 with TRBJ1-5; D unclear. Trimming removed 7 bases from V and 1 base from J, with 11 bases in between. The germline gives CDR1 MNHEY, CDR2 SVGAGI. The CDR3 extends over 14 amino acids. CDR3: CASTRGLSNQPQHF. CDR3 nucleotides: TGTGCCAGCACCCGAGGGTTAAGCAATCAGCCCCAGCATTTT.

J is TRBJ2-3 and V is TRBV14; D is undetermined. The length of the CDR3 is 15 residues. CDR1 is SGHDN and CDR2 is FVKESK in the germline V gene. V was shortened by 4 bases and J by 3 bases, with 14 bases between the two germline ends. CDR3 nucleotide sequence: TGTGCCAGCAGCCGGCCCTACGCGACAACAGATACGCAGTATTTT. Protein product: CASSRPYATTDTQYF.

The chain uses TRBV6-5 and TRBJ2-7; 7 nucleotides agree with TRBD2. The CDR3 loop spans 15 amino acids. V was clipped by 5 bases and J by 4 bases; unmatched bases: 11. Germline V gives CDR1 MNHEY, CDR2 SVGAGI. The CDR3 nucleotides are TGTGCCAGCAGTCCTCCGGGGAGGGCTACGTACGAGCAGTACTTC. Translation gives CASSPPGRATYEQYF.